This is a list of T cell receptor beta chains from one sample in a study of T cell responses to AZD1222 COVID-19 vaccine. Data came from immunoSEQ multiplex PCR; TCRdb stores just in-frame clones and leaves some out. The sample contains about 69,000 clones, 70% to 90% of which appear only once. Source: peripheral blood, taken 28 days after the second AZD1222 dose. Receptor source: an adult who received the AZD1222 COVID-19 vaccine. Each CDR3 is given with its conserved first and last residue. The order of the fields is J gene, D gene, V gene, clone size, CDR3 protein, CDR3 DNA. A D gene is named only where the DNA matches it firmly. A row's size may be missing; if present it is once, few, many or a size class.

J: TRBJ2-7
D: -
V: TRBV11-2
size: -
CDR3: CASSPLGLEQYF
DNA: TGTGCCAGCAGCCCCCTTGGTCTCGAACAGTACTTC

J: TRBJ2-1
D: -
V: TRBV6-5
size: -
CDR3: CATELLGLSYNEQFF
DNA: TGTGCCACCGAATTGTTGGGTTTGTCCTACAATGAGCAGTTCTTC

J: TRBJ1-1
D: -
V: TRBV6-4
size: -
CDR3: CASIGMTGGAFF
DNA: TGTGCCTCCATTGGCATGACCGGGGGGGCTTTCTTT

J: TRBJ1-1
D: -
V: TRBV2
size: -
CDR3: CAISGRVGSEAFF
DNA: TGTGCCATCTCAGGGAGGGTGGGCTCGGAAGCTTTCTTT

J: TRBJ1-4
D: -
V: TRBV7-8
size: -
CDR3: CASSLEATNEKLFF
DNA: TGTGCCAGCAGCTTGGAAGCAACTAATGAAAAACTGTTTTTT

J: TRBJ2-4
D: -
V: TRBV7-2
size: -
CDR3: CASSRIRGGIQYF
DNA: TGTGCCAGCAGCCGGATAAGGGGGGGCATTCAGTACTTC

J: TRBJ2-2
D: TRBD2
V: TRBV3-1/TRBV3-2
size: -
CDR3: CASSQGGTGGPGELFF
DNA: TGTGCCAGCAGCCAAGGAGGAACGGGGGGGCCTGGGGAGCTGTTTTTT

J: TRBJ2-5
D: -
V: TRBV2
size: -
CDR3: CASSVWVQETQYF
DNA: TGTGCCAGCAGTGTATGGGTCCAAGAGACCCAGTACTTC

J: TRBJ2-7
D: -
V: TRBV4-1
size: -
CDR3: CASSQVLVSYEQYF
DNA: TGCGCCAGCAGCCAAGTTTTAGTCTCCTACGAGCAGTACTTC

J: TRBJ2-5
D: -
V: TRBV7-2
size: -
CDR3: CASSLNSLLGETQYF
DNA: TGTGCCAGCAGCTTAAATTCGTTATTGGGAGAGACCCAGTACTTC

J: TRBJ1-2
D: TRBD1
V: TRBV7-9
size: -
CDR3: CASSGQADYGYTF
DNA: TGTGCCAGCAGCGGACAGGCGGACTATGGCTACACCTTC

J: TRBJ2-7
D: TRBD1
V: TRBV5-1
size: -
CDR3: CASSLSPGQGSYEQYF
DNA: TGCGCCAGCAGTTTGTCTCCGGGACAGGGCTCCTACGAGCAGTACTTC

J: TRBJ2-3
D: TRBD2
V: TRBV5-1
size: -
CDR3: CASIDPSGVGSDTQYF
DNA: TGCGCCAGCATCGACCCTAGCGGGGTGGGTTCAGATACGCAGTATTTT

J: TRBJ1-6
D: TRBD1
V: TRBV7-9
size: -
CDR3: CASSFITGTGRGSPLHF
DNA: TGTGCCAGCAGCTTCATTACGGGGACAGGGAGGGGATCACCCCTCCACTTT

J: TRBJ1-3
D: TRBD1
V: TRBV7-2
size: -
CDR3: CASSSRQGSGNTIYF
DNA: TGTGCCAGCAGCTCCAGACAGGGGTCAGGAAACACCATATATTTT

J: TRBJ2-5
D: -
V: TRBV5-1
size: once
CDR3: CASNLGGAGETQYF
DNA: TGCGCCAGCAATCTAGGGGGCGCGGGGGAGACCCAGTACTTC

J: TRBJ1-5
D: -
V: TRBV19
size: few
CDR3: CASSIPQRTSNQPQHF
DNA: TGTGCCAGTAGTATACCCCAGCGGACTAGCAATCAGCCCCAGCATTTT

J: TRBJ2-5
D: TRBD2
V: TRBV18
size: -
CDR3: CASSPPSGGETQYF
DNA: TGTGCCAGCTCACCACCGAGCGGGGGGGAGACCCAGTACTTC

J: TRBJ2-3
D: TRBD2
V: TRBV29-1
size: -
CDR3: CSVDAGGGVDTQYF
DNA: TGCAGCGTGGACGCGGGAGGCGGTGTAGATACGCAGTATTTT

J: TRBJ2-7
D: -
V: TRBV29-1
size: once
CDR3: CSAVDRDSYEQYF
DNA: TGCAGCGCGGTAGACAGAGACTCCTACGAGCAGTACTTC

J: TRBJ2-3
D: TRBD2
V: TRBV2
size: few
CDR3: CASITSGSSADTQYF
DNA: TGTGCCAGCATTACTAGCGGGAGCTCAGCCGATACGCAGTATTTT

J: TRBJ2-3
D: TRBD2
V: TRBV6-2/TRBV6-3
size: -
CDR3: CASSRSLAGGLTDTQYF
DNA: TGTGCCAGCAGTCGCTCACTAGCGGGGGGTCTCACAGATACGCAGTATTTT

J: TRBJ1-3
D: -
V: TRBV9
size: -
CDR3: CASSLGGASGNTIYF
DNA: TGTGCCAGCAGCTTAGGGGGGGCTAGTGGAAACACCATATATTTT

J: TRBJ2-3
D: TRBD1
V: TRBV5-6
size: -
CDR3: CASSSGGWSTDTQYF
DNA: TGTGCCAGCAGCTCAGGGGGTTGGAGCACAGATACGCAGTATTTT

J: TRBJ2-3
D: TRBD1
V: TRBV5-1
size: once
CDR3: CASGTGGTDTQYF
DNA: TGCGCCAGTGGGACAGGGGGGACAGATACGCAGTATTTT

J: TRBJ1-2
D: -
V: TRBV6-5
size: few
CDR3: CATHFTYGYTF
DNA: TGTGCCACGCACTTCACCTATGGCTACACCTTC

J: TRBJ1-3
D: -
V: TRBV10-3
size: -
CDR3: CAISDGVSSGNTIYF
DNA: TGTGCCATCAGTGATGGGGTTTCTTCTGGAAACACCATATATTTT

J: TRBJ1-1
D: -
V: TRBV30
size: -
CDR3: CAWTPGTPTEAFF
DNA: TGTGCCTGGACCCCTGGGACCCCCACTGAAGCTTTCTTT

J: TRBJ2-3
D: -
V: TRBV3-1/TRBV3-2
size: -
CDR3: CASSQKGRADTQYF
DNA: TGTGCCAGCAGCCAAAAGGGTCGCGCAGATACGCAGTATTTT

J: TRBJ2-7
D: -
V: TRBV30
size: -
CDR3: CAWSHSYEQYF
DNA: TGTGCCTGGAGTCATTCTTACGAGCAGTACTTC

J: TRBJ1-5
D: -
V: TRBV10-2
size: -
CDR3: CASSGIPDGQPQHF
DNA: TGCGCCAGCAGTGGAATCCCCGACGGGCAGCCCCAGCATTTT

J: TRBJ2-2
D: TRBD2
V: TRBV6-5
size: -
CDR3: CASSWTSGRYTGELFF
DNA: TGTGCCAGCAGTTGGACTAGCGGGAGGTACACCGGGGAGCTGTTTTTT

J: TRBJ2-5
D: TRBD2
V: TRBV27
size: many
CDR3: CASRRTGTRQETQYF
DNA: TGTGCCAGCAGACGGACGGGGACTAGGCAAGAGACCCAGTACTTC

J: TRBJ1-3
D: TRBD1
V: TRBV25-1
size: once
CDR3: CASSTQGTGGNTIYF
DNA: TGTGCCAGCAGTACTCAAGGGACAGGGGGAAACACCATATATTTT

J: TRBJ1-4
D: -
V: TRBV10-3
size: -
CDR3: CAISSIGEEKLFF
DNA: TGTGCCATCAGTTCGATAGGGGAGGAAAAACTGTTTTTT

J: TRBJ2-5
D: -
V: TRBV7-9
size: -
CDR3: CASSRDNQEETQYF
DNA: TGTGCCAGCAGCCGGGACAACCAAGAAGAGACCCAGTACTTC

J: TRBJ2-7
D: -
V: TRBV5-1
size: few
CDR3: CASSSGGGGGPYEQYF
DNA: TGCGCCAGCAGCTCGGGAGGTGGAGGGGGCCCCTACGAGCAGTACTTC

J: TRBJ2-6
D: -
V: TRBV7-2
size: -
CDR3: CASSLARQAHRSGANVLTF
DNA: TGTGCCAGCAGCTTAGCCAGACAGGCCCACCGCTCTGGGGCCAACGTCCTGACTTTC

J: TRBJ2-2
D: -
V: TRBV5-6
size: -
CDR3: CASSGDSGGTGELFF
DNA: TGTGCCAGCAGCGGGGACAGCGGGGGTACCGGGGAGCTGTTTTTT

J: TRBJ2-3
D: -
V: TRBV7-2
size: -
CDR3: CASSFDGVSTDTQYF
DNA: TGTGCCAGCAGCTTCGATGGGGTTAGCACAGATACGCAGTATTTT

J: TRBJ2-3
D: -
V: TRBV6-1
size: -
CDR3: CASSGRSGLTSTDTQYF
DNA: TGTGCCAGCAGTGGCCGGAGTGGACTAACTAGCACAGATACGCAGTATTTT

J: TRBJ2-2
D: -
V: TRBV27
size: many
CDR3: CASSAGIGELFF
DNA: TGTGCCAGCAGTGCAGGGATCGGGGAGCTGTTTTTT

J: TRBJ2-3
D: -
V: TRBV11-2
size: -
CDR3: CASSARGGSQTSTDTQYF
DNA: TGTGCCAGCAGCGCCCGGGGAGGCAGCCAAACCAGCACAGATACGCAGTATTTT

J: TRBJ1-3
D: -
V: TRBV28
size: -
CDR3: CASSSHRAGNTIYF
DNA: TGTGCCAGCAGTTCCCACAGGGCTGGAAACACCATATATTTT

J: TRBJ2-1
D: -
V: TRBV24-1
size: -
CDR3: CATSGLGNNEQFF
DNA: TGTGCCACCAGTGGCTTAGGGAACAATGAGCAGTTCTTC

J: TRBJ2-5
D: TRBD1
V: TRBV27
size: -
CDR3: CASSLGTGGLETQYF
DNA: TGTGCCAGCAGTTTAGGGACAGGGGGCTTGGAGACCCAGTACTTC

J: TRBJ1-1
D: -
V: TRBV5-1
size: -
CDR3: CASSLGGGTEAFF
DNA: TGCGCCAGCAGCTTGGGAGGGGGCACTGAAGCTTTCTTT

J: TRBJ2-2
D: -
V: TRBV3-1/TRBV3-2
size: once
CDR3: CASSQTRAGELFF
DNA: TGTGCCAGCAGCCAAACTAGGGCCGGGGAGCTGTTTTTT

J: TRBJ1-2
D: -
V: TRBV2
size: -
CDR3: CASRSGGYGYTF
DNA: TGTGCCAGCAGATCCGGGGGCTATGGCTACACCTTC

J: TRBJ1-2
D: TRBD1
V: TRBV7-9
size: -
CDR3: CASSPGQGEGYTF
DNA: TGTGCCAGCAGCCCGGGACAGGGGGAAGGCTACACCTTC

J: TRBJ1-2
D: TRBD1
V: TRBV6-1
size: once
CDR3: CASSEPGQGSYGYTF
DNA: TGTGCCAGCAGTGAGCCGGGACAGGGGTCTTATGGCTACACCTTC

J: TRBJ1-6
D: -
V: TRBV5-1
size: -
CDR3: CASSPGNSPLHF
DNA: TGCGCCAGCAGCCCTGGTAATTCACCCCTCCACTTT

J: TRBJ2-7
D: -
V: TRBV30
size: few
CDR3: CAWSVGGREQYF
DNA: TGTGCCTGGAGTGTAGGGGGGCGCGAGCAGTACTTC